This passage covers 25 T cell receptor beta chains from one sample sequenced in a study of metastatic and nonmetastatic thyroid tumors. Ahead of thyroid surgery, no patient had received treatment of any kind. TCRdb reprocessed the PCR reads via MiXCR. The repertoire holds under 20,000 clones, with under 30% as singletons. The sequenced sample consisted of adjacent normal tissue. These receptors all stem from a female donor with papillary thyroid cancer or a benign thyroid nodule (not recorded which). Some clones in this sample may be carry-over from other donors' samples.

The chain is built from TRBV30 and TRBJ1-2; no definite D call. This CDR3 is built from 13 residues. CDR1 and CDR2 (germline): GTSNPN, SVGIG (reference sequence). The germline V and J ends were trimmed by 1 base and 4 bases, with 10 bases remaining between them. Written as DNA, the CDR3 is TGTGCCTGGAGTGGAGCCCGGGCCTATGGCTACACCTTC. Protein: CAWSGARAYGYTF.

This clone was counted only a few times. J is TRBJ2-7 and V is TRBV19; D is unclear. Trimming left V 5 bases short and J 6 bases short, with 14 bases between. Looked up from germline, CDR1 is LNHDA and CDR2 is SQIVND (reference sequence). This CDR3 comprises 13 residues. The CDR3 DNA reads as TGTGCCAGTAGTGGGGTCGGTCCCGGCGAGCAGTACTTC. It translates to CASSGVGPGEQYF.

By frequency in the sample, this clone is large. The chain is built from TRBV27 and TRBJ1-1; perhaps TRBD1 as D (5 bases). The CDR3 length is 13 residues. The germline V and J ends were trimmed by 5 bases and 3 bases, with 10 bases remaining between them. The germline CDR1 and CDR2 sequences are MNHEY and SMNVEV (reference sequence). The CDR3 nucleotides are TGTGCCAGCAGTCCAAGACAGTACACTGAAGCTTTCTTT. The encoded protein is CASSPRQYTEAFF.

The count of this clone is one. This chain joins TRBV11-2 and TRBJ2-1; perhaps TRBD2 as D (5 bases). The CDR3 is 16 residues long. The germline V gene encodes CDR1 SGHAT and CDR2 FQNNGV. V lost 3 bases, J lost 7 bases, and 19 bases lay in between. This chain's CDR3 is CASSLDPSSSRNEQFF. The CDR3 DNA reads as TGTGCCAGCAGCTTGGACCCTAGCTCCTCTAGAAATGAGCAGTTCTTC.

CDR3 nucleotide sequence: TGCAGTGCTATTAGCGGGAGCTCCTACAATGAGCAGTTCTTC. Its translation is CSAISGSSYNEQFF. The rearrangement links TRBV20-1 to TRBJ2-1, with 9 bases fitting TRBD2. Germline assignment: CDR1 DFQATT and CDR2 SNEGSKA (reference sequence). The length of the CDR3 is 14 residues. V lost 4 bases and J lost 0; bases outside the gene matches: 1.

This clone is categorized as large (0.1 to 1%). V is TRBV6-2 or TRBV6-3 and J is TRBJ2-7; tentatively, D is TRBD1 (6 bases). This CDR3 has 12 residues. Trimming pared 8 bases from V and 5 bases from J, leaving 13 bases between. Germline CDR1 is MNHEY and CDR2 is SVGEGT. In nucleotides, the CDR3 is TGTGCCAGCCGTACAGGGTCCCACGAGCAGTACTTC. Amino acid sequence: CASRTGSHEQYF.

This chain connects TRBV7-3 to TRBJ2-7; TRBD1 or TRBD2 may be the D gene (7 bases each). The CDR3 consists of 15 residues. In germline, CDR1 is SGHTA, CDR2 FQGTGA. The V end lost 3 bases, the J end lost 4 bases, and 16 bases lay between the germline ends. The CDR3 reads CASSFGSGGDYEQYF. The CDR3 DNA sequence: TGTGCCAGCAGCTTCGGATCAGGGGGGGATTACGAGCAGTACTTC.

The chain couples TRBV2 to TRBJ2-1, with 11 positions matching TRBD2. V lost 6 bases and J lost 5; bases outside the gene matches: 3. The germline V gene has CDR1 SNHLY and CDR2 FYNNEI. This CDR3 is 14 amino acids long. In DNA, the CDR3 is TGTGCCAGCAGCGCGACTAGCGGGAACAATGAGCAGTTCTTC. It is translated as CASSATSGNNEQFF.

This clone was found a few times. The genes are TRBV7-2 and TRBJ2-7; tentatively, D is TRBD1 or TRBD2 (5 bases each). CDR1 and CDR2 from the germline V gene are SGHTA and FQGNSA. V dropped 6 bases and J dropped 4 bases, with 13 bases sitting between them. This CDR3 spans 13 amino acids. DNA of the CDR3: TGTGCCAGCAGTCCCGGGACCTCTTACGAGCAGTACTTC. It yields the protein CASSPGTSYEQYF. Supplemented by reference TRBV7-2 and TRBJ2-7, the full variable domain reads GAGVSQSPSNKVTEKGKDVELRCDPISGHTALYWYRQSLGQGLEFLIYFQGNSAPDKSGLPSDRFSAERTGGSVSTLTIQRTQQEDSAVYLCASSPGTSYEQYFGPGTRLTVT.

The V gene is TRBV20-1, the J gene TRBJ1-6, with D perhaps TRBD1 (5 bases). Germline V gene sequence: CDR1 DFQATT, CDR2 SNEGSKA (reference sequence). Trimming removed 2 bases from V and 12 bases from J, with 8 bases in between. There are 11 residues in the CDR3. The CDR3 DNA is TGCAGTGCTAGATGGGGCGGACCCCTCCACTTT. Amino acid sequence: CSARWGGPLHF.

This clone was picked up a small number of times. The chain recombines TRBV6-2 or TRBV6-3 with TRBJ2-7; 11 bases match TRBD2. With 7 bases clipped from V and 7 bases from J, the junction kept 9 bases outside the gene matches. Germline loops: CDR1 MNHEY, CDR2 SVGEGT. This CDR3 spans 14 amino acids. This CDR3 reads CASTRLAGHGEQYV. The CDR3 nucleotides read TGTGCCAGCACCCGACTAGCGGGACATGGGGAGCAGTACGTC.

The chain recombines TRBV9 with TRBJ1-4; 9 nucleotides agree with TRBD1. The ends lost 3 bases at V and 6 bases at J; junction bases unmatched: 6. CDR3 length: 15 amino acids. Germline V CDR1 and CDR2: SGDLS, YYNGEE. The CDR3 loop is CASSGTGTGHEKLFF. The CDR3 nucleotides read TGTGCCAGCAGCGGCACCGGGACAGGGCATGAAAAACTGTTTTTT.

V gene TRBV3-1 combines with J gene TRBJ2-5; TRBD2 aligns across 13 bases. The V gene end was trimmed by 6 bases and the J gene end by 8 bases; junction bases not matched to a gene: 3. The germline CDR1 and CDR2 sequences are LGHDT and YNNKEL (reference sequence). The length of the CDR3 is 13 residues. CDR3 region: CASRTSGRGTQYF. CDR3 DNA: TGTGCCAGCAGAACTAGCGGGAGGGGAACCCAGTACTTC.

This chain uses TRBV6-1 with TRBJ1-1; 9 nucleotides align to TRBD1. V shed 5 bases and J 5 bases; nucleotides not matched to a gene: 9. CDR3 length: 15 amino acids. The germline V gene has CDR1 MNHNS and CDR2 SASEGT. The CDR3 region is CASSFGQGMGTEAFF. The CDR3, as DNA: TGTGCCAGCAGTTTCGGACAGGGGATGGGAACTGAAGCTTTCTTT.

This clone has just a few counts. The chain employs TRBV5-5 and TRBJ2-7, with D uncertain. The germline gives CDR1 SGHKS, CDR2 YYEKEE (reference sequence). This CDR3 contains 13 residues. Trimming took 0 bases from V and 3 from J, leaving 7 bases between them. The CDR3 sequence: CASSLGADYEQYF. The CDR3 bases are TGTGCCAGCAGCTTGGGGGCGGACTACGAGCAGTACTTC.

The chain carries TRBV28 and TRBJ2-7; D is perhaps TRBD1 or TRBD2 (5 bases each). The ends were cut back, 2 bases at V and 3 bases at J, with 17 bases in the middle. The CDR3 has 16 residues. The germline CDR1 and CDR2 sequences are MDHEN and SYDVKM. CDR3 amino acids: CASSLRPGTPNYEQYF. Here the CDR3 DNA reads TGTGCCAGCAGTTTACGTCCCGGGACGCCTAACTACGAGCAGTACTTC.

The gene calls are TRBV11-1 and TRBJ1-6; possible D gene TRBD1, 5 bases. This CDR3 spans 15 amino acids. Germline-derived CDR1 and CDR2 are SGHAT and FQDESV (reference sequence). With 3 bases removed from V and 6 bases from J, the gap between germline ends came to 12 bases. CDR3 in amino acids: CASSFGGRTNSPLHF. CDR3 bases: TGTGCCAGCAGCTTCGGGGGACGAACTAATTCACCCCTCCACTTT.

The V and J genes are TRBV20-1 and TRBJ2-2, with 9 bases matching TRBD2. The germline CDR1 and CDR2 sequences are DFQATT and SNEGSKA (reference sequence). J gave up 4 bases and V 2 bases, and 5 bases lay outside the gene matches. This CDR3 is built from 15 residues. The CDR3 bases are TGCAGTGCTAGAAAGCGGGGGGCGGGCACCGGGGAGCTGTTTTTT. Translating gives CSARKRGAGTGELFF.

The gene calls are TRBV6-1 and TRBJ2-5; the match to TRBD1 covers 8 bases. The CDR3 totals 15 residues. J lost 5 bases, V lost 1 base, and 6 bases had no gene match. Germline lookup yields CDR1 MNHNS and CDR2 SASEGT. In DNA, the CDR3 is TGTGCCAGCAGTGAAGGGACAGGGCATCGGGAGACCCAGTACTTC. It encodes CASSEGTGHRETQYF.

This clone occurred a few times. CDR3 nucleotide sequence: TGTGCCAGCTCAAGTCGGGACAGGGGAAGCGGGCAGTACTTC. It is translated as CASSSRDRGSGQYF. The chain carries TRBV27 and TRBJ2-7; 10 nucleotides align to TRBD1. Germline assignment: CDR1 MNHEY and CDR2 SMNVEV (reference sequence). The CDR3 sequence is 14 residues long. V trimming: 8 bases; J trimming: 9 bases; junction bases outside the gene matches: 13.

The rearrangement uses TRBV2 and TRBJ2-3; 7 bases are a match to TRBD1. The CDR3 length is 15 residues. V was pared by 6 bases and J by 0 bases, with 6 bases of the junction left unmatched. Germline values: CDR1 SNHLY, CDR2 FYNNEI. This CDR3 is CASREQGRSTDTQYF. The CDR3 DNA reads TGTGCCAGCAGGGAACAGGGGCGTAGCACAGATACGCAGTATTTT.

The sample holds many counts of this clone. J is TRBJ2-3 and V is TRBV27; 13 bases align to TRBD2. This CDR3 comprises 15 residues. V dropped 5 bases and J dropped 4; count of bases not matched to a gene: 3. Germline CDR1 is MNHEY and CDR2 is SMNVEV (reference sequence). CDR3 in DNA: TGTGCCAGCAGTACTAGCGGGAGGGGGGCAGATACGCAGTATTTT. This encodes CASSTSGRGADTQYF.

This chain's CDR3 is CASRRDNSGNTIYF. In DNA, the CDR3 is TGTGCCAGCAGGAGGGACAACTCTGGAAACACCATATATTTT. This chain joins TRBV6-1 and TRBJ1-3; D is perhaps TRBD1 (6 bases). This CDR3 spans 14 amino acids. Per the germline V gene, CDR1 is MNHNS and CDR2 is SASEGT. Deletions cut 6 bases from V and 0 bases from J, with 9 bases between.

This sequence joins TRBV20-1 and TRBJ2-3; D is ambiguous. V gave up 0 bases and J gave up 1 base, with 8 bases separating them. The length of the CDR3 is 14 residues. CDR1 is DFQATT and CDR2 is SNEGSKA in the germline V gene (reference sequence). CDR3 residues: CSARDHRGTDTQYF. In nucleotides, the CDR3 is TGCAGTGCTAGAGATCATAGGGGCACAGATACGCAGTATTTT.

This clone ranks as large (0.1 to 1%). The chain recombines TRBV20-1 with TRBJ1-1; 7 bases fit TRBD1. The CDR3 length is 16 residues. From germline, CDR1 is DFQATT and CDR2 SNEGSKA (reference sequence). Germline trimming cut 0 bases from V and 5 bases from J; bases unmatched to any gene: 12. CDR3 in amino acids: CSARDPRDSEGTEAFF. DNA of the CDR3: TGCAGTGCTAGAGACCCAAGGGACAGCGAGGGAACTGAAGCTTTCTTT.